This entry lists 19 T cell receptor beta chains sequenced from one sample in a study of shared clonotypes between healthy human individuals. Assay used: immunoSEQ multiplex PCR; TCRdb lists only in-frame clones, some missing. This sample has about 2 million clones, with over 85% found just once. The sample was naive CD4+ T cells sorted from blood. Subset noted: CD45RA+ positively selected. The receptor source for this set is a man aged 18-30 years in good health.

Of note for this clone: Other DNA variants within this sample encode the same CDR3. The chain uses TRBV9 and TRBJ2-3; the D is unclear. Trimming stripped 0 bases from V and 0 bases from J, with 8 bases between. Looked up from germline, CDR1 is SGDLS and CDR2 is YYNGEE. The CDR3 length is 15 residues. The CDR3 loop is CASSVGLTSTDTQYF. CDR3 nucleotides: TGTGCCAGCAGCGTAGGACTTACTAGCACAGATACGCAGTATTTT.

The chain couples TRBV5-4 to TRBJ2-1; 7 nucleotides line up with TRBD2. This CDR3 region has 15 residues. V was clipped by 0 bases and J by 8 bases; unmatched bases: 8. Per the germline V gene, CDR1 is SGHNT and CDR2 is YYREEE (reference sequence). CDR3 DNA: TGTGCCAGCAGCTTGGTGCGCGGGGGTTGGGATGAGCAGTTCTTC. This gives the protein CASSLVRGGWDEQFF.

V usage is TRBV5-1 and J usage is TRBJ2-7, with a tentative D call TRBD1 (5 bases). There are 18 residues in the CDR3. Germline values: CDR1 SGHRS, CDR2 YFSETQ. The V gene lost 4 bases and the J gene lost 1 base, with 24 bases spanning the gap. The CDR3 sequence is CASSLNPGHALSSYEQYF. The CDR3 bases are TGCGCCAGCAGCCTCAACCCAGGGCATGCGCTCAGTTCCTACGAGCAGTACTTC. The variable domain in full, with the rest retrieved from reference TRBV5-1 and TRBJ2-7, is KAGVTQTPRYLIKTRGQQVTLSCSPISGHRSVSWYQQTPGQGLQFLFEYFSETQRNKGNFPGRFSGRQFSNSRSEMNVSTLELGDSALYLCASSLNPGHALSSYEQYFGPGTRLTVT.

This clone has only one observation. This sequence joins TRBV4-3 and TRBJ1-5, with D possibly being TRBD1 (5 bases). This CDR3 region has 15 residues. V was clipped by 0 bases and J by 3 bases, with 9 bases between them. The germline gives CDR1 LGHNA, CDR2 YSLEER. CDR3 residues: CASSQDPGDNQPQHF. CDR3 coding DNA: TGCGCCAGCAGCCAAGATCCGGGGGACAATCAGCCCCAGCATTTT.

The chain uses TRBV5-4 and TRBJ2-7; D remains unclear. The CDR3 consists of 15 residues. Germline V gene lookup returns CDR1 SGHNT and CDR2 YYREEE (reference sequence). V dropped 4 bases and J dropped 0 bases, with 14 bases sitting between them. The CDR3 nucleotides read TGTGCCAGCAGCCCTACTACGCCGATCTCCTACGAGCAGTACTTC. It specifies CASSPTTPISYEQYF.

The chain combines TRBV7-9 with TRBJ1-6; 7 bases are a match to TRBD1. The CDR3 extends over 15 amino acids. J lost 6 bases, V lost 5 bases, and 7 bases had no gene match. CDR1 is SEHNR, CDR2 FQNEAQ, per germline (reference sequence). CDR3: CASSPGDSTNSPLHF. CDR3 in DNA: TGTGCCAGCAGCCCGGGGGACAGCACTAATTCACCCCTCCACTTT.

This chain uses TRBV6-1 with TRBJ1-6; 7 bases match TRBD1. Per germline, CDR1 MNHNS and CDR2 SASEGT. V was clipped by 6 bases and J by 5 bases; unmatched bases: 7. This CDR3 spans 15 amino acids. In nucleotides, the CDR3 is TGTGCCAGCAGGTCGCCCGGGACAGATAATTCACCCCTCCACTTT. Translated: CASRSPGTDNSPLHF.

On this clone: The sample contains more than one DNA sequence encoding this CDR3. The chain employs TRBV7-2 and TRBJ2-7, with D unclear. The CDR3 loop spans 12 amino acids. The germline CDR1 and CDR2 sequences are SGHTA and FQGNSA. Trimming pared 4 bases from V and 0 bases from J, leaving 4 bases between. As DNA, the CDR3 is TGTGCCAGCAGCTCGTCCTCCTACGAGCAGTACTTC. It encodes CASSSSSYEQYF. Full variable domain (outside the CDR3, taken from reference TRBV7-2 and TRBJ2-7): GAGVSQSPSNKVTEKGKDVELRCDPISGHTALYWYRQSLGQGLEFLIYFQGNSAPDKSGLPSDRFSAERTGGSVSTLTIQRTQQEDSAVYLCASSSSSYEQYFGPGTRLTVT.

This rearrangement joins TRBV12-5 to TRBJ1-1; D possibly corresponds to TRBD1 (5 bases). Trimming stripped 5 bases from V and 10 bases from J, with 14 bases between. CDR1 and CDR2 from the germline V gene are LGHNT and FRNRAP. The CDR3 length is 12 residues. The CDR3 is CASGQGPGLAFF. In nucleotides, the CDR3 is TGTGCTAGTGGTCAGGGCCCCGGACTAGCTTTCTTT.

This chain uses TRBV7-6 with TRBJ2-7; 8 bases agree with TRBD1. The CDR3 extends over 12 amino acids. V trimming: 3 bases; J trimming: 6 bases; junction bases outside the gene matches: 1. Per germline, CDR1 SGHVS and CDR2 FNYEAQ. DNA of the CDR3: TGTGCCAGCAGCTTGACAGGGGTCGAGCAGTACTTC. Translating gives CASSLTGVEQYF.

V and J are TRBV6-5 and TRBJ1-1; D is possibly TRBD1 (6 bases). The germline CDR1 and CDR2 sequences are MNHEY and SVGAGI. Trimming stripped 7 bases from V and 0 bases from J, with 12 bases between. There are 14 residues in the CDR3. The CDR3 coding sequence is TGTGCCAGCAAGTCGGACAGTCTGAACACTGAAGCTTTCTTT. Translating it yields CASKSDSLNTEAFF.

This clone was detected only once. The genes are TRBV18 and TRBJ1-6; D remains ambiguous. V lost 2 bases and J lost 7, with 21 bases in between. This CDR3 has 18 residues. Germline lookup yields CDR1 KGHSH and CDR2 LQKENI. CDR3 nucleotide sequence: TGTGCCAGCTCACCAGGATTAACGACGAACTTCATCAATTCACCCCTCCACTTT. Amino acids: CASSPGLTTNFINSPLHF.

This chain connects TRBV5-5 to TRBJ2-7, with D uncertain. The CDR3 is made up of 15 amino acids. The ends were cut back, 0 bases at V and 2 bases at J, with 12 bases in the middle. Per germline, CDR1 SGHKS and CDR2 YYEKEE (reference sequence). The CDR3 DNA is TGTGCCAGCAGCTTGGCAGTCACAGTTACCTACGAGCAGTACTTC. As protein: CASSLAVTVTYEQYF.

This clone occurred once. Other nucleotide sequences in the sample specify the same CDR3. The CDR3 DNA reads as TGTGCCAGCTCCCAGGGTCCTGAAGCTTTCTTT. Its translation: CASSQGPEAFF. The genes are TRBV6-5 and TRBJ1-1, with D perhaps TRBD1 (5 bases). CDR3 length: 11 amino acids. The V and J ends lost 8 bases and 6 bases respectively, with 10 bases between them. Germline V CDR1 and CDR2: MNHEY, SVGAGI.

In its sample, this clone was seen a few times. The chain couples TRBV6-6 to TRBJ1-3, with D possibly being TRBD1 (5 bases). V lost 4 bases to trimming and J lost 0 bases, with 10 bases between them. CDR1 and CDR2 (germline): MNHNY, SVGAGI (reference sequence). This CDR3 region has 15 residues. CDR3 loop: CASSWGRFSGNTIYF. The CDR3 nucleotides read TGTGCCAGCAGTTGGGGACGGTTCTCTGGAAACACCATATATTTT.

The chain uses TRBV7-2 and TRBJ2-3, with TRBD2 matching over 13 bases. The CDR3 contains 15 residues. Germline V lookup: CDR1 SGHTA, CDR2 FQGNSA. Trimming took 5 bases from V and 10 from J; bases not matched to a gene: 9. The DNA for the CDR3 is TGTGCCAGCAGCCCCACTAGCGGGGGGGCCCACGCGCAGTATTTT. This codes for CASSPTSGGAHAQYF.

The V and J genes are TRBV6-1 and TRBJ2-7; 9 positions agree with TRBD1. J gave up 1 base and V 6 bases, and 7 bases lay outside the gene matches. The CDR3 extends over 15 amino acids. Per the germline V gene, CDR1 is MNHNS and CDR2 is SASEGT. DNA for the CDR3: TGTGCCAGCAGGATAACAGGGGGCCGTTCCTACGAGCAGTACTTC. It specifies CASRITGGRSYEQYF.

J is TRBJ2-3 and V is TRBV11-2; weak D call: TRBD1 (5 bases). Looked up from germline, CDR1 is SGHAT and CDR2 is FQNNGV. The ends were cut back, 5 bases at V and 0 bases at J, with 12 bases in the middle. The CDR3 is 15 amino acids. CDR3 in amino acids: CASSPGGQSTDTQYF. The CDR3 nucleotides are TGTGCCAGCAGCCCGGGTGGACAAAGCACAGATACGCAGTATTTT.

The V call is TRBV6-6, the J call TRBJ2-7; 9 bases agree with TRBD2. The germline V gene encodes CDR1 MNHNY and CDR2 SVGAGI (reference sequence). V lost 0 bases and J lost 5; bases outside the gene matches: 8. The CDR3 loop spans 16 amino acids. The CDR3 nucleotides are TGTGCCAGCAGTTACTCCTCCGGCGGGGGGGTCGACGAGCAGTACTTC. Translation gives CASSYSSGGGVDEQYF.